These 6 T cell receptor beta chains came from one sample sequenced in a study of T cell clonality in common variable immunodeficiency. Libraries were prepared by immunoSEQ multiplex PCR; TCRdb keeps only in-frame clonotypes and omits some of them. The sample shows about 5,300 clones, none of them appearing just once. Overall study results and limits: Common variable immunodeficiency TCR beta sequences reportedly had fewer deletions and N-nucleotide insertions.

These receptors' targets are unknown. The specimen sequenced was peripheral blood mononuclear cells. These receptors came from a human donor with common variable immunodeficiency.

CDR3 sequence: CASSLNLAGGREQYF. The DNA read from the CDR3 is TGTGCCAGCAGCTTAAATCTAGCGGGGGGGCGCGAG. The V gene is TRBV7-2, the J gene TRBJ2-7; TRBD2 matches at 12 bases. The sequence runs out 3 residues before the end of the CDR3; the remainder is reconstructed from the germline J gene. The trim removed 2 bases at V and 6 bases at J, leaving 5 bases unmatched. The CDR3 covers 15 residues. The germline V gene has CDR1 SGHTA and CDR2 FQGNSA. Variable domain in full (rest from reference TRBV7-2 and TRBJ2-7): GAGVSQSPSNKVTEKGKDVELRCDPISGHTALYWYRQSLGQGLEFLIYFQGNSAPDKSGLPSDRFSAERTGGSVSTLTIQRTQQEDSAVYLCASSLNLAGGREQYFGPGTRLTVT.

The sample holds many counts of this clone. The read gets to within 3 residues of the CDR3 end, and the germline J gene fills in the rest. This rearrangement joins TRBV4-1 to TRBJ2-7; possibly TRBD1 for D (5 bases). The CDR3 sequence is 16 residues long. The germline V gene encodes CDR1 MGHRA and CDR2 YSYEKL. The V and J ends lost 1 base and 3 bases respectively, with 16 bases between them. Incomplete CDR3 DNA: TGCGCCAGCAGCCAAGGGGTAGACAGCTCCCTCTACGAG. It encodes CASSQGVDSSLYE. The entire CDR3 sequence reads CASSQGVDSSLYEQYF.

This clone turned up a few times. This CDR3 is CASSIGTGNLNQPQHF. The sequenced CDR3 bases are TGTGCCAGTAGTATAGGGACGGGGAACCTCAATCAGCCC. V and J are TRBV19 and TRBJ1-5; D gene unclear. The CDR3 end is not reached by the read, which stops 3 residues before it; the germline J gene fills it in. Germline V CDR1 and CDR2: LNHDA, SQIVND (reference sequence). V lost 1 base to trimming and J lost 3 bases, with 13 bases between them. The CDR3 extends over 16 amino acids.

This clone is termed medium-sized. The read terminates 3 residues before the CDR3 end, so the remaining end is supplied by the germline J gene. The chain couples TRBV29-1 to TRBJ2-4; 9 bases are shared with TRBD2. Germline V gene data show CDR1 as SQVTM and CDR2 as ANQGSEA. The junction had 9 bases not matched to a gene; V was cut back by 4 bases and J by 5 bases. The CDR3 extends over 15 amino acids. CDR3 amino acids: CSVVSPLAGQNIQYF. CDR3 bases read: TGCAGCGTTGTTAGCCCTCTAGCGGGACAAAACATT.

With regard to this clone: The observed sequence ends 3 residues before the CDR3 terminus, with the missing tail filled in from the germline J gene. This chain connects TRBV5-1 to TRBJ2-5; D is ambiguous. The germline V and J ends were trimmed by 0 bases and 2 bases, with 5 bases remaining between them. The CDR3 contains 13 residues. Germline CDR1 is SGHRS and CDR2 is YFSETQ. The CDR3 loop reads CASSLVVQETQYF. The sequenced CDR3 bases are TGCGCCAGCAGCTTGGTAGTACAAGAGACC.

The table lists this clone with a few counts. The CDR3 end is not reached by the read, which stops 3 residues before it; the germline J gene fills it in. J is TRBJ2-3 and V is TRBV2; D may correspond to TRBD1 or TRBD2 (5 bases each). CDR3 size: 15 residues. Germline assignment: CDR1 SNHLY and CDR2 FYNNEI. The germline V and J ends were trimmed by 11 bases and 0 bases, with 18 bases remaining between them. The sequenced part of the CDR3 DNA is TGTGCCTCCAGCGAGGGGCAGCCGAGCACAGATACG. Its translation: CASSEGQPSTDT. The whole CDR3 region reads CASSEGQPSTDTQYF.